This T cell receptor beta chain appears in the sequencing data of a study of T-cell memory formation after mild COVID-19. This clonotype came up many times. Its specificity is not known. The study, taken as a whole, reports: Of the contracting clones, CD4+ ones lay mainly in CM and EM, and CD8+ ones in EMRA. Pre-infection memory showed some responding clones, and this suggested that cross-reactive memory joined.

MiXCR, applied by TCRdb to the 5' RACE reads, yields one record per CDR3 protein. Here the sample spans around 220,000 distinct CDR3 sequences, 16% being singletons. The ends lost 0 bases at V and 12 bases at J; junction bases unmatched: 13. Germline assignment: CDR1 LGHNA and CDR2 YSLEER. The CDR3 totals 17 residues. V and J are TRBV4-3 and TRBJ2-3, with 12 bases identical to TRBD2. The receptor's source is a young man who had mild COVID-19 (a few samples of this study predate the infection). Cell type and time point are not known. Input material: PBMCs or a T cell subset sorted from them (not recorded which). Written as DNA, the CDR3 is TGCGCCAGCAGCCAAGAGCTCGGACTAGCGGGGACCCTGGATCAGTATTTT. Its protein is CASSQELGLAGTLDQYF.